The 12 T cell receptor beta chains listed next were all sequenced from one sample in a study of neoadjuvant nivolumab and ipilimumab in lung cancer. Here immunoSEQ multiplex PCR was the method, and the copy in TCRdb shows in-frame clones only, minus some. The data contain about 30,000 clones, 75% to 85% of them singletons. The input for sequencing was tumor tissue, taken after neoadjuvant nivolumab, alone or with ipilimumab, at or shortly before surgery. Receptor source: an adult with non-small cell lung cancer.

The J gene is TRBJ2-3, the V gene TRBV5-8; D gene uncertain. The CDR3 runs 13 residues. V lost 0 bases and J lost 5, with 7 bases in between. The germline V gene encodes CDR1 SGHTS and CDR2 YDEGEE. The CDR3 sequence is CASSLGAQDTQYF. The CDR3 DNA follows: TGTGCCAGCAGCTTGGGGGCCCAAGATACGCAGTATTTT.

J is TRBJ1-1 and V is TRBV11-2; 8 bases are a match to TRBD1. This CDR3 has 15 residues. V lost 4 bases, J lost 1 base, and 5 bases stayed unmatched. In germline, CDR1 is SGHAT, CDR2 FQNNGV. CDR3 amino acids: CASSSPTGGNTEAFF. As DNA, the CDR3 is TGTGCCAGCAGCTCCCCTACAGGGGGGAACACTGAAGCTTTCTTT.

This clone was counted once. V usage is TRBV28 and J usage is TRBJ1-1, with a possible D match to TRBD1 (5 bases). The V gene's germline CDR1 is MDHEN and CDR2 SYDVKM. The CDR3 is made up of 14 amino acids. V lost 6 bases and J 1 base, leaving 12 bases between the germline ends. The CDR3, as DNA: TGTGCCAGCAGCTCGGGGAGGGGGAACACTGAAGCTTTCTTT. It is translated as CASSSGRGNTEAFF.

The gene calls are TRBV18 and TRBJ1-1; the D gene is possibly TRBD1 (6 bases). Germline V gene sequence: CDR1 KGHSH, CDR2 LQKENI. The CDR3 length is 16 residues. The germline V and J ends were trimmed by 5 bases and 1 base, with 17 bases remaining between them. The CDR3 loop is CASSRNGDTENTEAFF. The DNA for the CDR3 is TGTGCCAGCTCAAGGAATGGGGACACCGAGAACACTGAAGCTTTCTTT.

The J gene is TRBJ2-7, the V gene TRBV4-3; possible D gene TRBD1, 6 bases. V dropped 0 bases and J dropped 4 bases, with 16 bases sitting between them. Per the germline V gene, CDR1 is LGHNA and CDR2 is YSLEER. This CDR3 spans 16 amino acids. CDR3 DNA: TGCGCCAGCAGCCAAGATACAAGGGCAGGGGTATACGAGCAGTACTTC. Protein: CASSQDTRAGVYEQYF.

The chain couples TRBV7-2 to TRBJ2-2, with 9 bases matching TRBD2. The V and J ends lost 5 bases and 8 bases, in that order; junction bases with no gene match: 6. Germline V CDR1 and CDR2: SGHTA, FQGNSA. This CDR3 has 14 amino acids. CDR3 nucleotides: TGTGCCAGCAGCCCAATAGCGGGGGTAGGGGAGCTGTTTTTT. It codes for CASSPIAGVGELFF.

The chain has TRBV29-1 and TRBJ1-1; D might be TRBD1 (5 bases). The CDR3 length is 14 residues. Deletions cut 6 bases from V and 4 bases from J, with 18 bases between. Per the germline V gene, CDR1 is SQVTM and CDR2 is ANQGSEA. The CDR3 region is CSVALGGDPTEAFF. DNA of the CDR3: TGCAGCGTGGCCCTCGGGGGGGACCCCACTGAAGCTTTCTTT.

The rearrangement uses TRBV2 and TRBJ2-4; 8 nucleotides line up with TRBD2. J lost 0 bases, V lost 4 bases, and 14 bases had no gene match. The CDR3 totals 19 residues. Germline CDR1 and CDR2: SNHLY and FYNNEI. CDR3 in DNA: TGTGCCAGCAGTGGTGGGGGAGCGGGGGATCTTCTAGCCAAAAACATTCAGTACTTC. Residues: CASSGGGAGDLLAKNIQYF.

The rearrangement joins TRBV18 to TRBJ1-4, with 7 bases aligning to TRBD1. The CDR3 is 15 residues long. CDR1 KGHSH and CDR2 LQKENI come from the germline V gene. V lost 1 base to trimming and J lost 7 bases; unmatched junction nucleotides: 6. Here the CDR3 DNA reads TGTGCCAGCTCACCACAGGGGGCCCTAAGTGAAAAACTGTTTTTT. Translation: CASSPQGALSEKLFF. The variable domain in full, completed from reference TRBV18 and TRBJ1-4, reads NAGVMQNPRHLVRRRGQEARLRCSPMKGHSHVYWYRQLPEEGLKFMVYLQKENIIDESGMPKERFSAEFPKEGPSILRIQQVVRGDSAAYFCASSPQGALSEKLFFGSGTQLSVL.

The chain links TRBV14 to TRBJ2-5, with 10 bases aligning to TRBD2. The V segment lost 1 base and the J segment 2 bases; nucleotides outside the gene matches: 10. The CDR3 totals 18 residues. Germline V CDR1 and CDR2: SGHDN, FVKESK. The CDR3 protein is CASSQVLAGVIGQETQYF. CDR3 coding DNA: TGTGCCAGCAGCCAAGTGCTAGCGGGGGTTATCGGACAAGAGACCCAGTACTTC.

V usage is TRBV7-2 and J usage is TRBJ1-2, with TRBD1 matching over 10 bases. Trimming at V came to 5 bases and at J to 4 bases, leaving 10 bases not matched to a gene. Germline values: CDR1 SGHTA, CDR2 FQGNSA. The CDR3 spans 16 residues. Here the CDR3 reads CASSPGTGAGLYGYTF. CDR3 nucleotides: TGTGCCAGCAGCCCGGGGACAGGGGCAGGGCTCTATGGCTACACCTTC.

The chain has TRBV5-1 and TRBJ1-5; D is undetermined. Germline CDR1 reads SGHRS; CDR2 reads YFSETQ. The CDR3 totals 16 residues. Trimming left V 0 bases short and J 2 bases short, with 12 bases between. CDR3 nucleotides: TGCGCCAGCAGCTTGGGGGCGGAATTGGGCAATCAGCCCCAGCATTTT. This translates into CASSLGAELGNQPQHF.